A single T cell receptor beta chain is shown here with its context. Its matching antigen is unknown. V lost 3 bases, J lost 4 bases, and 15 bases stayed unmatched. Germline CDR1 reads LNHDA; CDR2 reads SQIVND (reference sequence). This CDR3 is 18 amino acids long. The data originate from a study of STAT5B mutations in CD4+ large granular lymphocyte leukemia. Study results and caveats: TRBV06-family usage was enriched in top patient clones (8/27) versus controls (2/35).

In the original analysis: A productive frequency of 2.59 x 10-5 was the lowest detectable. Sequencing used immunoSEQ multiplex PCR; TCRdb keeps in-frame clones, though not all of them. V and J calls and clone size are copied from that table; D and trimming were computed from the DNA. The sample holds 23,000 or so clones, around three quarters seen once. The TCR was taken from a human donor in good health. The sequenced sample was CD4+ T cells from blood buffy coats. This chain links TRBV19 with TRBJ1-5, with TRBD1 identical over 7 bases. The DNA for the CDR3 is TGTGCCAGTAGTATTTTGGAGGTCTCAGGGGGAACAAATCAGCCCCAGCATTTT. The encoded protein is CASSILEVSGGTNQPQHF. The full variable domain, in which reference TRBV19 and TRBJ1-5 provide the parts outside the CDR3, is DGGITQSPKYLFRKEGQNVTLSCEQNLNHDAMYWYRQDPGQGLRLIYYSQIVNDFQKGDIAEGYSVSREKKESFPLTVTSAQKNPTAFYLCASSILEVSGGTNQPQHFGDGTRLSIL.